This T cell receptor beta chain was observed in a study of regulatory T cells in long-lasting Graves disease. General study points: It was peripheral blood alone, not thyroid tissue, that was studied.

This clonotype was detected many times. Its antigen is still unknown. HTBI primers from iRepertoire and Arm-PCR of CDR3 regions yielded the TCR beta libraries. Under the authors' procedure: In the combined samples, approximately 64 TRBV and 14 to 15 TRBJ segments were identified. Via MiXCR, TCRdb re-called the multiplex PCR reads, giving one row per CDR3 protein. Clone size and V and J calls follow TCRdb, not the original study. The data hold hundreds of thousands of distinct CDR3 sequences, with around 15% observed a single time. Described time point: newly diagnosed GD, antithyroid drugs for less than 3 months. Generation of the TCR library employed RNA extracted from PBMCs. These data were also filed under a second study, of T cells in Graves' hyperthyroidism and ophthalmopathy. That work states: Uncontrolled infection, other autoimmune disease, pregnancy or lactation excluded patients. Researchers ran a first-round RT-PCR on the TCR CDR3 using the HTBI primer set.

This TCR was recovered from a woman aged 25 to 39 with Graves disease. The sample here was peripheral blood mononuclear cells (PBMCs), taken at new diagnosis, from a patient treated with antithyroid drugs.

CDR3 protein: CASSETGAGNIQYF. CDR3 nucleotides: TGCGCCAGCAGCGAGACAGGGGCCGGAAACATTCAGTACTTC. This sequence joins TRBV5-1 and TRBJ2-4; 8 bases map to TRBD1. V lost 4 bases and J lost 6; bases outside the gene matches: 6. Germline V gene sequence: CDR1 SGHRS, CDR2 YFSETQ. This CDR3 contains 14 residues. Together with reference TRBV5-1 and TRBJ2-4, the CDR3 gives the full variable domain: KAGVTQTPRYLIKTRGQQVTLSCSPISGHRSVSWYQQTPGQGLQFLFEYFSETQRNKGNFPGRFSGRQFSNSRSEMNVSTLELGDSALYLCASSETGAGNIQYFGAGTRLSVL.